This T cell receptor beta chain was recovered during a study of cytomegalovirus exposure and HLA in healthy donors. For this clone: The antigen is not known.

Trimming at V came to 4 bases and at J to 9 bases, leaving 13 bases not matched to a gene. Germline assignment: CDR1 LGHNA and CDR2 YSLEER. The CDR3 covers 15 residues. Whole-study results and caveats: Under in vitro conditions, three CMV-associated chains were confirmed as specific for CMV antigens. Data from an earlier analysis indicated that most TCR beta V segments were productive either about 87% or about 30% of the time. Analyses of presence and absence presupposed an approximately uniform sequencing depth across donors.

PCR used 60 Vbeta primers and 13 Jbeta primers. The data were produced by immunoSEQ multiplex PCR, yet TCRdb's version contains in-frame clones alone and is incomplete. The sample carries some 140,000 clones, under 85% recorded once. Sequenced input: PBMCs. The rearrangement uses TRBV4-3 and TRBJ2-7, with TRBD1 matching 9 bases. The clonotype originates from a man between 18 and 29 years old in good health and CMV-seronegative. The CDR3 DNA follows: TGCGCCAGCAGCCCTGGGACAGGGACCGGGCGGGGGCAGTACTTC. Its translation is CASSPGTGTGRGQYF.